This entry lists 27 T cell receptor beta chains sequenced from one sample in a study of technical replicates of blood from a handful of donors. Repertoires were generated with immunoSEQ multiplex PCR, while TCRdb's copy carries only in-frame clones and drops some. The sample lists 56,000 or so clones; roughly 96% were seen once. Sequences were obtained from PBMCs. The source is a human donor in good health. Some clones in this sample may be carry-over from other donors' samples.

V usage is TRBV4-2 and J usage is TRBJ2-5, with a possible D match to TRBD1 (5 bases). V dropped 1 base and J dropped 5 bases, with 11 bases sitting between them. There are 14 residues in the CDR3. CDR1 and CDR2 from the germline V gene are LGHNA and YNFKEQ. The CDR3 nucleotides are TGTGCCAGCAGCCAAGGTGGGGCGTGGGAGACCCAGTACTTC. It encodes CASSQGGAWETQYF.

V gene TRBV4-2 combines with J gene TRBJ2-3, with 8 bases aligning to TRBD2. The V segment lost 4 bases and the J segment 0 bases; nucleotides outside the gene matches: 0. This CDR3 is 14 amino acids long. Germline V CDR1 and CDR2: LGHNA, YNFKEQ. CDR3 sequence reads: CASSLAGSTDTQYF. The CDR3 DNA sequence: TGTGCCAGCAGCCTAGCGGGGAGCACAGATACGCAGTATTTT.

The chain links TRBV6-1 to TRBJ2-7, with D possibly matching TRBD2 (7 bases). V was clipped by 1 base and J by 4 bases, with 17 bases between them. Germline CDR1 reads MNHNS; CDR2 reads SASEGT. This CDR3 has 16 amino acids. The CDR3 loop reads CASSEVSSGGRYEQYF. The CDR3, as DNA: TGTGCCAGCAGTGAAGTTTCCTCCGGGGGGCGTTACGAGCAGTACTTC.

The V gene is TRBV5-1, the J gene TRBJ1-2, with D tentatively TRBD1 (6 bases). This CDR3 has 13 amino acids. Trimming took 5 bases from V and 8 from J, leaving 16 bases between them. Per the germline V gene, CDR1 is SGHRS and CDR2 is YFSETQ. This CDR3 reads CASRATGFGGYTF. The CDR3 bases are TGCGCCAGCAGGGCTACAGGGTTTGGCGGCTACACCTTC.

The gene calls are TRBV6-1 and TRBJ2-6, with a tentative D call TRBD2 (6 bases). Trimming removed 4 bases at V and 2 bases at J, with 9 bases between. In germline, CDR1 is MNHNS, CDR2 SASEGT. This CDR3 is 15 amino acids long. The CDR3 nucleotides are TGTGCCAGCAGTGTGGAGGGTACTGGGGCCAACGTCCTGACTTTC. Protein product: CASSVEGTGANVLTF.

The chain employs TRBV30 and TRBJ2-1, with a possible D match to TRBD2 (5 bases). Trimming took 0 bases from V and 7 from J, leaving 16 bases between them. The CDR3 totals 15 residues. CDR1 and CDR2 (germline): GTSNPN, SVGIG (reference sequence). The CDR3 sequence: CAWSVLGLELNEQFF. For the CDR3, the DNA is TGTGCCTGGAGTGTACTAGGACTTGAACTAAATGAGCAGTTCTTC.

V gene TRBV7-2 combines with J gene TRBJ2-1, with a tentative D call TRBD1 (6 bases). In germline, CDR1 is SGHTA, CDR2 FQGNSA. The CDR3 is 14 residues long. The V gene lost 5 bases and the J gene lost 9 bases, with 17 bases spanning the gap. The CDR3 DNA is TGTGCCAGCAGCCTTGGCAGGGGTAGCTTTGAGCAGTTCTTC. This codes for CASSLGRGSFEQFF.

The V call is TRBV9, the J call TRBJ1-2; 7 bases map to TRBD1. This CDR3 spans 14 amino acids. V lost 4 bases, J lost 7 bases, and 10 bases stayed unmatched. The V gene's germline CDR1 is SGDLS and CDR2 YYNGEE. CDR3 bases: TGTGCCAGCAGCTCTGGGGGACAGCTTCGTGGCTACACCTTC. This sequence encodes CASSSGGQLRGYTF.

The genes are TRBV11-2 and TRBJ2-1; 11 positions match TRBD2. Per germline, CDR1 SGHAT and CDR2 FQNNGV. This CDR3 is built from 15 residues. The V segment lost 5 bases and the J segment 9 bases; nucleotides outside the gene matches: 9. In DNA, the CDR3 is TGTGCCAGCAGCCCGCTTAGCGGGAGGGCCGCTGAGCAGTTCTTC. It yields the protein CASSPLSGRAAEQFF.

The chain joins TRBV7-9 to TRBJ2-1; D might be TRBD2 (6 bases). The ends were cut back, 2 bases at V and 9 bases at J, with 17 bases in the middle. Germline CDR1 reads SEHNR; CDR2 reads FQNEAQ (reference sequence). This CDR3 has 15 amino acids. CDR3 in amino acids: CASSLRVAAQTEQFF. The CDR3 bases are TGTGCCAGCAGCTTAAGAGTAGCGGCGCAAACTGAGCAGTTCTTC.

The chain has TRBV4-2 and TRBJ1-2; D gene uncertain. The CDR3 loop spans 16 amino acids. V lost 0 bases and J lost 8, with 19 bases in between. Germline-derived CDR1 and CDR2 are LGHNA and YNFKEQ. CDR3 DNA: TGTGCCAGCAGCCAAGATCGAGAGGGCCCACGGTCAGGCTACACCTTC. It is translated as CASSQDREGPRSGYTF.

The chain couples TRBV2 to TRBJ2-3; possibly TRBD1 for D (6 bases). In germline, CDR1 is SNHLY, CDR2 FYNNEI. This CDR3 is built from 14 residues. The V and J ends lost 3 bases and 2 bases respectively, with 9 bases between them. The CDR3 DNA is TGTGCCAGCAGTGATACAGGGTTCACAGATACGCAGTATTTT. Protein sequence: CASSDTGFTDTQYF.

This chain connects TRBV5-1 to TRBJ1-5, with 8 bases matching TRBD1. The CDR3 has 17 residues. The germline gives CDR1 SGHRS, CDR2 YFSETQ. The V segment lost 0 bases and the J segment 8 bases; nucleotides outside the gene matches: 13. The CDR3 DNA reads TGCGCCAGCAGCTTGGGTACCTATCAGGGGGCACTTGAGCCCCAGCATTTT. It codes for CASSLGTYQGALEPQHF.

This clone appeared once. The chain uses TRBV4-3 and TRBJ2-5; 11 nucleotides align to TRBD2. The CDR3 loop spans 16 amino acids. V lost 0 bases to trimming and J lost 4 bases; unmatched junction nucleotides: 4. Germline V gene lookup returns CDR1 LGHNA and CDR2 YSLEER. The CDR3: CASSQEGGLAGETQYF. DNA for the CDR3: TGCGCCAGCAGCCAAGAGGGAGGACTAGCGGGAGAGACCCAGTACTTC.

V and J are TRBV2 and TRBJ2-1, with D possibly being TRBD1 (5 bases). Germline V CDR1 and CDR2: SNHLY, FYNNEI. The length of the CDR3 is 15 residues. Trimming stripped 4 bases from V and 7 bases from J, with 17 bases between. The CDR3 sequence: CASSGFAREANEQFF. For the CDR3, the DNA is TGTGCCAGCAGTGGCTTTGCCAGGGAAGCGAATGAGCAGTTCTTC.

The chain is built from TRBV6-5 and TRBJ1-5; 8 positions match TRBD1. The CDR3 has 15 residues. J gave up 9 bases and V 7 bases, and 14 bases lay outside the gene matches. CDR1 and CDR2 from the germline V gene are MNHEY and SVGAGI. CDR3 nucleotides: TGTGCCAGCACCCCAGCCGGCAGGGGGCTCGGGCCCCAGCATTTT. Its translation: CASTPAGRGLGPQHF.

The chain joins TRBV4-3 to TRBJ1-6, with D possibly being TRBD1 (6 bases). Trimming took off 0 bases at V and 9 bases at J, with 15 bases between the two ends. The V gene's germline CDR1 is LGHNA and CDR2 YSLEER. The CDR3 is made up of 16 amino acids. The CDR3 region has the DNA TGCGCCAGCAGCCAAGACCCAGGGGCCGGTAGTTCACCCCTCCACTTT. Encoded protein: CASSQDPGAGSSPLHF.

V is TRBV18 and J is TRBJ1-2; TRBD1 matches 7 bases. Losses at the gene ends were 4 bases for V and 6 bases for J; bases not matched to a gene: 14. Germline CDR1 KGHSH, CDR2 LQKENI. The CDR3 spans 16 residues. CDR3 DNA: TGTGCCAGCTCACGTAACAGGGGAGAAATCCAGAATGGCTACACCTTC. Translating gives CASSRNRGEIQNGYTF.

The chain couples TRBV6-1 to TRBJ2-2; D remains ambiguous. Per the germline V gene, CDR1 is MNHNS and CDR2 is SASEGT. Trimming shortened V by 7 bases and J by 3 bases, and 6 bases separated the two germline ends. The CDR3 is 12 residues long. This CDR3 is CASTMYTGELFF. CDR3 nucleotides: TGTGCCAGCACTATGTACACCGGGGAGCTGTTTTTT.

The rearrangement uses TRBV29-1 and TRBJ2-5; 9 bases are shared with TRBD1. The CDR3 extends over 13 amino acids. With 2 bases clipped from V and 6 bases from J, the junction kept 4 bases outside the gene matches. The germline CDR1 and CDR2 sequences are SQVTM and ANQGSEA. This CDR3 reads CSVESGTGQTQYF. In DNA form, the CDR3 reads TGCAGCGTTGAATCAGGGACAGGGCAGACCCAGTACTTC.

The genes are TRBV4-1 and TRBJ1-2, with 11 bases lining up with TRBD1. The trim removed 4 bases at V and 8 bases at J, leaving 9 bases unmatched. The germline gives CDR1 MGHRA, CDR2 YSYEKL. This CDR3 has 15 amino acids. The CDR3 coding sequence is TGCGCCAGCAGCCGAGACGGGACAGGGGGTCTCGGCTACACCTTC. Amino acids: CASSRDGTGGLGYTF.

This clone came up once. The CDR3 loop reads CASSQGQAPLYEQYF. The CDR3 DNA follows: TGCGCCAGCAGCCAAGGACAGGCGCCCCTCTACGAGCAGTACTTC. The chain is built from TRBV4-3 and TRBJ2-7, with a weak D call TRBD1 (6 bases). The CDR3 sequence is 15 residues long. From germline, CDR1 is LGHNA and CDR2 YSLEER. V lost 1 base and J 3 bases, leaving 13 bases between the germline ends.

The chain joins TRBV25-1 to TRBJ2-5; weak D call: TRBD2 (5 bases). Germline V gene lookup returns CDR1 MGHDK and CDR2 SYGVNS. The CDR3 has 15 residues. V lost 1 base, J lost 2 bases, and 11 bases lay in between. CDR3 in amino acids: CASSEFPSSQETQYF. For the CDR3, the DNA is TGTGCCAGCAGTGAATTCCCTAGCAGTCAAGAGACCCAGTACTTC.

The chain couples TRBV14 to TRBJ2-6; 8 bases map to TRBD1. CDR3 length equals 17 residues. The ends lost 4 bases at V and 0 bases at J; junction bases unmatched: 5. Looked up from germline, CDR1 is SGHDN and CDR2 is FVKESK. The CDR3 sequence: CASSLRGPLSGANVLTF. For the CDR3, the DNA is TGTGCCAGCAGCCTCAGGGGGCCCCTCTCTGGGGCCAACGTCCTGACTTTC.

CDR3 nucleotides: TGCAGCGTTGTCGGACAGAACCAAGAGACCCAGTACTTC. Translating it yields CSVVGQNQETQYF. The chain uses TRBV29-1 and TRBJ2-5, with D perhaps TRBD1 (6 bases). The CDR3 is 13 amino acids. Germline V gene data show CDR1 as SQVTM and CDR2 as ANQGSEA. Trimming removed 4 bases at V and 0 bases at J, with 9 bases between.

The rearrangement links TRBV5-1 to TRBJ2-2, with D tentatively TRBD2 (6 bases). V was cut by 1 base and J by 3 bases, with 10 bases left in between. This CDR3 has 15 residues. In germline, CDR1 is SGHRS, CDR2 YFSETQ. The CDR3 sequence: CASSLLRGDTGELFF. As DNA, the CDR3 is TGCGCCAGCAGCTTGTTGCGGGGAGACACCGGGGAGCTGTTTTTT.

This chain uses TRBV29-1 with TRBJ2-5; 8 nucleotides align to TRBD1. Germline-derived CDR1 and CDR2 are SQVTM and ANQGSEA. This CDR3 has 16 amino acids. V trimming: 7 bases; J trimming: 0 bases; junction bases outside the gene matches: 13. CDR3 coding DNA: TGCAGCGGCATTGGGGTCAGGGGGCGAAACCAAGAGACCCAGTACTTC. Amino acids: CSGIGVRGRNQETQYF.